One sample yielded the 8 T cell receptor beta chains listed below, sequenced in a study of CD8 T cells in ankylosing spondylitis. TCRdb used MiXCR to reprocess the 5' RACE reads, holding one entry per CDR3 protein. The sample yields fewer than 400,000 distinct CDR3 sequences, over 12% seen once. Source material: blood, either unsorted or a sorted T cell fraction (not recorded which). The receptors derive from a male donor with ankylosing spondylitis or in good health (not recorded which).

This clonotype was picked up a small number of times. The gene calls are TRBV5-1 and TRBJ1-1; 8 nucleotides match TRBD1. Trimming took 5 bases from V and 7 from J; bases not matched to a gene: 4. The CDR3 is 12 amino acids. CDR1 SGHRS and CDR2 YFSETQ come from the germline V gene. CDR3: CASRRDRGEAFF. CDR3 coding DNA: TGCGCCAGCAGGCGAGACAGGGGTGAAGCTTTCTTT.

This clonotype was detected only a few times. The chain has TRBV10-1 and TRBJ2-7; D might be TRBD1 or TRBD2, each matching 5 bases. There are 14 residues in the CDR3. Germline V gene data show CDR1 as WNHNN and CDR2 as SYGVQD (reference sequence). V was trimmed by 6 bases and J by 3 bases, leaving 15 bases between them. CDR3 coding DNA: TGCGCCAGCAGAGGGGTTCTTGGGGGCTACGAGCAGTACTTC. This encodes CASRGVLGGYEQYF.

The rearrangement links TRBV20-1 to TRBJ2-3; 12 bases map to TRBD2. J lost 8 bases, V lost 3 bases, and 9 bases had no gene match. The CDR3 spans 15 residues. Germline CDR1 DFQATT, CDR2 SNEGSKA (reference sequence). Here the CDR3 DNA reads TGCAGTGCTAGCCCGACTAGCGGGGGAATTACTACGCAGTATTTT. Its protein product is CSASPTSGGITTQYF.

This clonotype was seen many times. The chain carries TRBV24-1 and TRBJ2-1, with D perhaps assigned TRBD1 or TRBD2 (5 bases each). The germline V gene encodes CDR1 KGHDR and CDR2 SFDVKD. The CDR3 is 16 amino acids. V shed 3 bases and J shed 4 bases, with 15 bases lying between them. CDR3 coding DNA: TGTGCCACCAGTGATAGGGGTAGGGGCGGGTACAATGAGCAGTTCTTC. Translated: CATSDRGRGGYNEQFF.

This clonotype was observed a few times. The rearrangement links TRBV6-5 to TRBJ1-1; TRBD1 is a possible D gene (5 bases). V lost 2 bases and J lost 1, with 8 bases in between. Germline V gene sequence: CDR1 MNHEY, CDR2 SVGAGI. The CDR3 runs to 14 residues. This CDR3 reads CASSYGDGNTEAFF. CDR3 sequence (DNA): TGTGCCAGCAGTTACGGGGACGGGAACACTGAAGCTTTCTTT.

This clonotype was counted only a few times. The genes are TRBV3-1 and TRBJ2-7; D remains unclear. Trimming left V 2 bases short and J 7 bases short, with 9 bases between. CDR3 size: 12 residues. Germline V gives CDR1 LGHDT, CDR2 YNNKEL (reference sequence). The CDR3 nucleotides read TGTGCCAGCAGCCAACTGGCCTGGGAGCAGTACTTC. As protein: CASSQLAWEQYF.

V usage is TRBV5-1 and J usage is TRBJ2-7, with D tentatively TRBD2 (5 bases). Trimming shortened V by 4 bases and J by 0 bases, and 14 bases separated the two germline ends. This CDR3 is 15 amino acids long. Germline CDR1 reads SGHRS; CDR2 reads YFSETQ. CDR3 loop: CASSPRSGSSYEQYF. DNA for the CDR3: TGCGCCAGCAGCCCTAGATCGGGGAGCTCCTACGAGCAGTACTTC.

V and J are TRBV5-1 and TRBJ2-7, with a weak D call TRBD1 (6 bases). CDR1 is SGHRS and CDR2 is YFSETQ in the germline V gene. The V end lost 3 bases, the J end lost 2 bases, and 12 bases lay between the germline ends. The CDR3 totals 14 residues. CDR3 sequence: CASSSGTPTYEQYF. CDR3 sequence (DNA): TGCGCCAGCAGCTCCGGGACACCCACCTACGAGCAGTACTTC.